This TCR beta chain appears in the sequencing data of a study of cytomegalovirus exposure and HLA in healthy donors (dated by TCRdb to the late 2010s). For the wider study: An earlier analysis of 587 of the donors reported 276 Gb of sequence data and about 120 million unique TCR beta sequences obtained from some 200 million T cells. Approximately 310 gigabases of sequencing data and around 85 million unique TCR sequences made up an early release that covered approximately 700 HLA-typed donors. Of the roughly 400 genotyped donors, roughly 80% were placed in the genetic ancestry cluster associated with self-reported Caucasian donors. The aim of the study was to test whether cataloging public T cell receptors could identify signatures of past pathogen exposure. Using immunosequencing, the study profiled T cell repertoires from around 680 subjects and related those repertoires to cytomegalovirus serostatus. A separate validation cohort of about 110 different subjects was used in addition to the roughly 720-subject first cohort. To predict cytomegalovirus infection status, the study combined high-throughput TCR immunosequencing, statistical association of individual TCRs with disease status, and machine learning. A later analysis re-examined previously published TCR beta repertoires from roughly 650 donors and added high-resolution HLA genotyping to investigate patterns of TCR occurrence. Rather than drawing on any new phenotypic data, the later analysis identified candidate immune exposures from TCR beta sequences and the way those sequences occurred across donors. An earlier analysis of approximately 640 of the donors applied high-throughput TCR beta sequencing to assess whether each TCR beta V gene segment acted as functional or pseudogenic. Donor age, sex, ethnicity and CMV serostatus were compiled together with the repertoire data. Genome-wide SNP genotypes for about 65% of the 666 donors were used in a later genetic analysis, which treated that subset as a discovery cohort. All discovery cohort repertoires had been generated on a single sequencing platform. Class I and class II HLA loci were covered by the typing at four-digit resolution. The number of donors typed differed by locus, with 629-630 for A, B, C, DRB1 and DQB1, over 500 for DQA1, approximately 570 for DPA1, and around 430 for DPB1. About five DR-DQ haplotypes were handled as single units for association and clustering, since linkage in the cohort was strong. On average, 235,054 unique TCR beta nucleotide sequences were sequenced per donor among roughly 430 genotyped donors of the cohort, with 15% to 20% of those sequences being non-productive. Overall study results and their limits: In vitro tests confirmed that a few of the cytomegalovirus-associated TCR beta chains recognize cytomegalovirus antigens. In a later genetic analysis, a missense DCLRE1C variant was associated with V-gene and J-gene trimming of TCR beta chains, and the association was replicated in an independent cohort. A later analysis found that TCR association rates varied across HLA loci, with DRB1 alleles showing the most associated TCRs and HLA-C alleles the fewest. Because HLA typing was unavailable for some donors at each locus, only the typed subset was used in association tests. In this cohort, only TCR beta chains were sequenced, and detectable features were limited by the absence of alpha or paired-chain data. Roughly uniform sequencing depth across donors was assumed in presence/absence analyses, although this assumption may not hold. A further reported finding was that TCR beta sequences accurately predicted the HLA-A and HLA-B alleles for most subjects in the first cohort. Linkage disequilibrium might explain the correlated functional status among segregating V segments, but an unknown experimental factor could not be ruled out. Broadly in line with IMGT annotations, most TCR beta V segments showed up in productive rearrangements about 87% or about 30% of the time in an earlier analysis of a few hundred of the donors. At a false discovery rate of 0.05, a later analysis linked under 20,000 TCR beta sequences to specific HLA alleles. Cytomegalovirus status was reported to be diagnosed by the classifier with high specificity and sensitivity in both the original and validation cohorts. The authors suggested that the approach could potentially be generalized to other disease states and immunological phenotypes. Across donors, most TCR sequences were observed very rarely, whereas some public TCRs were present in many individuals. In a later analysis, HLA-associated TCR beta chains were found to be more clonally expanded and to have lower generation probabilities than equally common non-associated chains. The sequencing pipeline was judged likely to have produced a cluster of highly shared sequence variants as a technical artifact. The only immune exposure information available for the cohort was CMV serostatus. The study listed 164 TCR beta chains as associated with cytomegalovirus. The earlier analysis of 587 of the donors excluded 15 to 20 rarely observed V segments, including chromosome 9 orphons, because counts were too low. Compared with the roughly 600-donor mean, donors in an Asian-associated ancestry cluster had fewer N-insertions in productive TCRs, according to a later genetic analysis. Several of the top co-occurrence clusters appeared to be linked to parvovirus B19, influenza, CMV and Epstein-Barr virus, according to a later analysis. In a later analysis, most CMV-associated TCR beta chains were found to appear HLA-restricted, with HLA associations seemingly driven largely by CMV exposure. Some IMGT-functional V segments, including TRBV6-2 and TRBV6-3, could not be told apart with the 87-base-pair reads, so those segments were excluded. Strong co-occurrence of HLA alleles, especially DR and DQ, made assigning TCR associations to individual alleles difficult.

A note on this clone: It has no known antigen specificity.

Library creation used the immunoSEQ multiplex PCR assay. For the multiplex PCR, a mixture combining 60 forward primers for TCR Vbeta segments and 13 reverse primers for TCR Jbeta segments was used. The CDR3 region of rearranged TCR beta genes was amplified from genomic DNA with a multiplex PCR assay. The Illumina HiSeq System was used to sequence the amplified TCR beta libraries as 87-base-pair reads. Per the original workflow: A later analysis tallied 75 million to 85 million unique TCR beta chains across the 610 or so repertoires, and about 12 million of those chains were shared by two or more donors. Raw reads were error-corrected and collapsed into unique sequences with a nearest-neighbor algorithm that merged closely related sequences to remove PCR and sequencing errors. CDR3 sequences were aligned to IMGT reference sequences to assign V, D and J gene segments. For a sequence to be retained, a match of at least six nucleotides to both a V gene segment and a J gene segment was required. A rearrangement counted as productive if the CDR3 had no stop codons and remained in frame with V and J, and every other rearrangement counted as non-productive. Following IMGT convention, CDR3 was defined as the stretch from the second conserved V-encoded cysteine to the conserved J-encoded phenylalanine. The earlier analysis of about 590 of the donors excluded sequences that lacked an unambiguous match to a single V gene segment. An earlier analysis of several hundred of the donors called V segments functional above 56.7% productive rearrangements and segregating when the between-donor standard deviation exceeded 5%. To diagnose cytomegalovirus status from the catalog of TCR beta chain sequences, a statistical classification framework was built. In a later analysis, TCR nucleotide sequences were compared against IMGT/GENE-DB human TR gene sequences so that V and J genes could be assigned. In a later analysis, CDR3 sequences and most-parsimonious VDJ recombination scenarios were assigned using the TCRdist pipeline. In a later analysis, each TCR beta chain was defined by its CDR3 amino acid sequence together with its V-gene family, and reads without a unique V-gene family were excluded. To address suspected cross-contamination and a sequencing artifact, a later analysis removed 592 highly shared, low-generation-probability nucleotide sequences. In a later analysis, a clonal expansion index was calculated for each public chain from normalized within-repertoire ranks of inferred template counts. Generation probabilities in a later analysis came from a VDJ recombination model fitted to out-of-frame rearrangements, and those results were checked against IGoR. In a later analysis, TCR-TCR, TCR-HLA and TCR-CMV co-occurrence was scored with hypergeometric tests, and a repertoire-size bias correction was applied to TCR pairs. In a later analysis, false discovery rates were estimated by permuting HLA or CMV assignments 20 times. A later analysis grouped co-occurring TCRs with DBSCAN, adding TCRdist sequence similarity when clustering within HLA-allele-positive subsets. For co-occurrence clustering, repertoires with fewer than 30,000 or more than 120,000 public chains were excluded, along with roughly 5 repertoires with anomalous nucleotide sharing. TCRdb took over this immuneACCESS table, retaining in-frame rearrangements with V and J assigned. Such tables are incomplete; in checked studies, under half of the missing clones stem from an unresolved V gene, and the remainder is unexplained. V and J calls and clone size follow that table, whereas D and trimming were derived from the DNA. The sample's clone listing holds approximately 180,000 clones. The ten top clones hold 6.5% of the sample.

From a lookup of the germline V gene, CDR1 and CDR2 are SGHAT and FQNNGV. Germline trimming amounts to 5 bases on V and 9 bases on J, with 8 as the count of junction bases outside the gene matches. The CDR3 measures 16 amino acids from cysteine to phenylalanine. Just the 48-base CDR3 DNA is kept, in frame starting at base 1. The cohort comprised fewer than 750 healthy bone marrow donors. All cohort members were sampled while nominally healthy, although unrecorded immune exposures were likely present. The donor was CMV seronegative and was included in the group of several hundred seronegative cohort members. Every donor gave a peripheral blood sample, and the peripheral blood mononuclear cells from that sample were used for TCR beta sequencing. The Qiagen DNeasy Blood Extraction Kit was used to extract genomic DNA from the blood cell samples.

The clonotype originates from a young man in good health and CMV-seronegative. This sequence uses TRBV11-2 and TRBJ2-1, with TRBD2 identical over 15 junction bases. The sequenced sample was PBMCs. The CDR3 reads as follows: CASSPSWGLAGGEQFF. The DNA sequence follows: TGTGCCAGCAGCCCCTCTTGGGGACTAGCGGGAGGTGAGCAGTTCTTC.